This TCR beta chain was found in a study of blood T cell repertoires in COVID-19. On the study more broadly: PBMCs, B-cell-depleted T cells, or T cells were the source of the cDNA or gDNA that made up the material.

The protocol was immunoSEQ multiplex PCR, while the TCRdb copy is restricted to in-frame clones and leaves out a portion. Found here are around 88,000 clones, approximately 91% of them singletons; the top ten hold over 1.5%. Germline V CDR1 and CDR2: SGHTA, FQGNSA. After removal of 1 base from V and 5 bases from J, the junction contained 3 bases not matched to a gene. The CDR3 totals 14 residues. This TCR was recovered from a man in his 60s with acute or convalescent COVID-19. Material: peripheral blood. V gene TRBV7-2 combines with J gene TRBJ2-5; 8 bases match TRBD1. This CDR3 reads CASSLEDRVETQYF. The CDR3, as DNA: TGTGCCAGCAGCTTAGAGGACAGGGTCGAGACCCAGTACTTC.